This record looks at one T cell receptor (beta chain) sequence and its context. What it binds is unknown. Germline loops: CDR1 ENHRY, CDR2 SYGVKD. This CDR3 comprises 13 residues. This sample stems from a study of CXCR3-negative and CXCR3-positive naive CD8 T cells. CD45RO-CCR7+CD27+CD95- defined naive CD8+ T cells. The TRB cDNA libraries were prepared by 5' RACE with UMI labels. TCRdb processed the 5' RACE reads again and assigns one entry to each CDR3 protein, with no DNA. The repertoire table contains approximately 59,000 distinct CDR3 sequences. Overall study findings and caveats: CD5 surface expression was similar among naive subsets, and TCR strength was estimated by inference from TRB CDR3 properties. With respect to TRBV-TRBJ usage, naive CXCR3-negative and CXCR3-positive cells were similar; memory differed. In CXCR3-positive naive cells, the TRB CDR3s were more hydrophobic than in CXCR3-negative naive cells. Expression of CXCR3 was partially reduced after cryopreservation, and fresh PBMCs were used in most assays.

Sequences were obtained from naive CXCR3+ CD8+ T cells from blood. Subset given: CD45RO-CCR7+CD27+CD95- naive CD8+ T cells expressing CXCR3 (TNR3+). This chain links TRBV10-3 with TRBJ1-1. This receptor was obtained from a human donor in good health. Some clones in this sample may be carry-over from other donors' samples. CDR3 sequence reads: CAIIEANYTEAFF.